Below, 14 T cell receptor delta chains from the same sample are listed, as sequenced in a study of γδ T cells in repeated Plasmodium falciparum infection. Flow sorting of PBMC yielded separate Vgamma9/Vdelta2+ and Vdelta2-negative gammadelta T cell populations for bulk repertoire analysis. TCRdb re-processed the multiplex PCR reads via CATT. Of 93,000 or so delta-chain clones in the sample, approximately 0.96% were seen once. What was sequenced was gamma-delta T cells from blood. The receptors come from a pool of human donors (malaria-infected and uninfected, not separated).

This clone occurred a few times. TCRdb lists the protein of a much larger clone for this DNA, which differs at residue 12, so this is likely a read error; the protein given here is translated from the DNA itself. The rearrangement joins TRDV1 to TRDJ1; TRDD3 matches 8 bases. CDR1 and CDR2 (germline): TSWWSYY, QGS. The J segment lost 5 bases and the V segment lost 0 bases, leaving 17 bases of the junction unmatched. CDR3 size: 19 residues. The CDR3 DNA reads TGTGCTCTTGGGGAACTGGTCCGAATACTGGGGGGTACCGGGGATAAACTCATCTTT. Amino acid sequence: CALGELVRILGGTGDKLIF.

This clone was counted between two and nine times. This is likely an artifact of a read error, given a far larger clone one base away. The same CDR3 arises from other DNA sequences in this sample as well. The V and J genes are TRDV2 and TRDJ1; perhaps D is TRDD2 or TRDD3 (6 bases each). Trimming removed 1 base at V and 0 bases at J, with 23 bases between. Germline V lookup: CDR1 GEAIGNYY, CDR2 EKD. The length of the CDR3 is 19 residues. Here the CDR3 reads CACDTGSYTGLLYTDKLIF. For the CDR3, the DNA is TGTGCCTGTGACACGGGATCCTACACTGGGCTCCTTTACACCGATAAACTCATCTTT.

This clone was observed a few times. This DNA's translation and the protein TCRdb lists, from a much larger clone, do not match at residue 13, likely due to a read error; the protein shown is translated from the DNA. The chain is built from TRDV1 and TRDJ1; the D call may be TRDD2 or TRDD3 (6 bases each). Germline lookup yields CDR1 TSWWSYY and CDR2 QGS. V lost 3 bases to trimming and J lost 6 bases, with 26 bases between them. The CDR3 is 18 amino acids. This CDR3 is CALGEGSYLLGGQYKLIF. CDR3 in DNA: TGTGCTCTTGGGGAGGGGTCCTACTTACTGGGAGGCCAGTATAAACTCATCTTT.

This clone was found a few times. The amino acid sequence in TCRdb belongs to a much larger clone and departs from this DNA's translation at residue 10, likely a sequencing read error; the sequence shown is translated from the DNA. The V and J genes are TRDV2 and TRDJ1; tentatively, D is TRDD3 (6 bases). TCRdb does not report a J gene; here it was assigned by matching the DNA to germline references. The germline V gene has CDR1 GEAIGNYY and CDR2 EKD. Trimming removed 3 bases at V and 0 bases at J, with 34 bases between. The CDR3 totals 22 residues. CDR3 nucleotide sequence: TGTGCCTGTGACCCCATTTTGGCTGGGGAACCTAGTAGGGTCTTCGACACCGATAAACTCATCTTT. Protein: CACDPILAGEPSRVFDTDKLIF.

There are a few counts of this clone. TCRdb shows a much larger clone's protein in place of this DNA's translation, and the two differ at residue 21, likely through a read error; the protein shown is translated from the DNA. Here the V gene is TRDV1, but the J gene went uncalled; TRDD3 is taken as the D call from the table, unchecked against the DNA. Germline V CDR1 and CDR2: TSWWSYY, QGS. The length of the CDR3 is 23 residues. CDR3 sequence reads: CALGERRGTSGIRETTYTDKPIF. CDR3 bases: TGTGCTCTTGGGGAACGGAGGGGTACGAGTGGGATACGCGAAACTACGTACACCGATAAACCCATCTTT.

This clone was detected many times. A far larger clone is just one base off, so this is likely a read error. At the DNA level, this CDR3 is encoded by other sequences in the same sample as well. The chain uses TRDV2 and TRDJ3; 13 nucleotides align to TRDD3. This CDR3 comprises 20 residues. Looked up from germline, CDR1 is GEAIGNYY and CDR2 is EKD. The chain's CDR3 is CACDKVLGDTSSWDTRQMFF. The CDR3 coding sequence is TGTGCCTGTGACAAAGTACTGGGGGATACGAGCTCCTGGGACACCCGACAGATGTTCTTC.

There are a few counts of this clone. The TCRdb record carries a much larger clone's protein, which differs from this DNA's translation at residue 7; a read error is the likely cause, and the protein listed here is the DNA translation. This sequence joins TRDV2 and TRDJ1; TRDD3 agrees at 13 bases. Here the J gene came from matching the DNA to germline, since TCRdb omits it. V trimming: 1 base; J trimming: 0 bases; junction bases outside the gene matches: 7. The CDR3 has 18 residues. CDR1 GEAIGNYY and CDR2 EKD come from the germline V gene. Here the CDR3 DNA reads TGTGCCTGTGACACTGGGCACTGGGGGATACGGAACACCGATAAACTCATCTTT. Protein sequence: CACDTGHWGIRNTDKLIF.

This clone was seen only a few times. The TCRdb protein, from a much larger clone, departs from this DNA's translation at residue 9, likely by read error; the protein shown derives from the DNA. V gene TRDV1 combines with J gene TRDJ1, with D hard to call. The CDR3 contains 18 residues. From germline, CDR1 is TSWWSYY and CDR2 QGS. V was pared by 4 bases and J by 0 bases, with 21 bases between. The CDR3 sequence: CALGGWPPVRHYTDKLIF. As DNA, the CDR3 is TGTGCTCTTGGGGGCTGGCCTCCGGTTAGGCACTACACCGATAAACTCATCTTT.

Comment on this clone: This probably arose from a read error, given a far larger clone one base away. This same CDR3 is encoded by further DNA sequences in the sample. The genes are TRDV1 and TRDJ1; D is uncertain. Germline CDR1 reads TSWWSYY; CDR2 reads QGS. Trimming left V 7 bases short and J 7 bases short, with 34 bases between. The CDR3 consists of 19 residues. The CDR3, as DNA: TGTGCTCTTGCGTCAGCACTCCGCCTCGGGGCCCCTCCTGCGGGTAAACTCATCTTT. Protein sequence: CALASALRLGAPPAGKLIF.

This clone was observed a handful of times. TCRdb attributes to this sequence the protein of a much larger clone, which differs from the DNA translation at residue 13; a read error is likely, and the protein displayed is translated from the DNA. This chain uses TRDV1 with TRDJ1; TRDD3 matches at 12 bases. Because TCRdb records no J gene, it was assigned here through a match of the DNA to germline. The V segment lost 5 bases and the J segment 1 base; nucleotides outside the gene matches: 14. This CDR3 has 19 amino acids. Germline V gene data show CDR1 as TSWWSYY and CDR2 as QGS. CDR3 bases: TGTGCTCTTGGGAACGTACTGGGGGATACAGAGGGGTGCACCGATAAACTCATCTTT. This translates into CALGNVLGDTEGCTDKLIF.

This clone showed up just a few times. The protein held in TCRdb is that of a much larger clone and does not match this DNA's translation at residue 9, likely because of a read error; the protein shown is translated from the DNA. The chain recombines TRDV1 with TRDJ1; possible D gene TRDD3, 5 bases. Here the J gene was assigned by germline matching of the DNA, as TCRdb has none. Germline CDR1 TSWWSYY, CDR2 QGS. The CDR3 has 18 amino acids. V was shortened by 0 bases and J by 9 bases, with 26 bases between the two germline ends. DNA for the CDR3: TGTGCTCTTGGGGAACTATCCGGGGAGATACTCCCAGTGCTCGAACTCATCTTT. This sequence encodes CALGELSGEILPVLELIF.

This clone was picked up a small number of times. TCRdb's protein, taken from a much larger clone, differs from this DNA's translation at residue 9, likely owing to a read error; the protein displayed comes from the DNA. The CDR3 sequence: CACASLLGGTDKLIF. CDR3 nucleotides: TGTGCCTGTGCTTCCTTACTGGGGGGTACCGATAAACTCATCTTT. J is TRDJ1 and V is TRDV2, with 8 nucleotides matching TRDD3. Germline matching of the DNA provided the J gene here, since TCRdb leaves it blank. The CDR3 is made up of 15 amino acids. From germline, CDR1 is GEAIGNYY and CDR2 EKD. V was clipped by 5 bases and J by 2 bases; unmatched bases: 9.

This clone was recorded a few times. The protein that TCRdb holds for this DNA derives from a much larger clone and differs from the translated DNA at residue 16, which likely indicates a read error; the protein shown here is translated from the DNA. The chain uses TRDV1 and TRDJ1; 8 positions match TRDD3. TCRdb offers no J gene call, so here the DNA was matched to germline to obtain one. CDR3 size: 20 residues. CDR1 is TSWWSYY and CDR2 is QGS in the germline V gene. CDR3 coding DNA: TGTGCTCTTGGGGAAGTTCCGACTGGGGGTCTACGCCCTTACACCGTTAAACTCATCTTT. Translated, it gives CALGEVPTGGLRPYTVKLIF.

This clone was observed at least ten times. With a far larger clone one base away, a read error is the likely cause. This same CDR3 is encoded by further DNA sequences in the sample. Here the CDR3 reads CALGSQGVATPLSTDKLIF. CDR3 in DNA: TGTGCTCTTGGGTCCCAGGGAGTGGCTACTCCCCTGTCTACTGATAAACTCATCTTT. The chain uses TRDV1 and TRDJ1; D is ambiguous. Trimming removed 5 bases from V and 5 bases from J, with 30 bases in between. The CDR3 has 19 residues. Germline lookup yields CDR1 TSWWSYY and CDR2 QGS.